A selection of T cell receptor beta chains follows, all from one sample in a study of cytomegalovirus exposure and HLA in healthy donors. This table comes from immunoSEQ multiplex PCR, and its TCRdb copy is limited to in-frame clones, with some not included. The table records around 130,000 clones, approximately 80% of them present only once. The sequencing sample was made of PBMCs. Source of these receptors: an older woman in good health and CMV-seronegative. Each CDR3 is given with its conserved first and last residue. The D gene is left open where the match is weak. The size field is filled for only some rows; it gives once, few, many or a size class.

D	V	J	size	length	DNA	CDR3
NA	TRBV19	TRBJ2-6	NA	18	TGTGCCAGTAGTATCTGGGGGGTCGACTACTCTGGGGCCAACGTCCTGACTTTC	CASSIWGVDYSGANVLTF
NA	TRBV19	TRBJ1-5	once	14	TGTGCCAGTAGTCCTATCTATAGCAATCAGCCCCAGCATTTT	CASSPIYSNQPQHF
NA	TRBV27	TRBJ2-3	NA	16	TGTGCCAGCAGTCAAAACCCCGGACTGGTCAAGGATACGCAGTATTTT	CASSQNPGLVKDTQYF
NA	TRBV4-1	TRBJ1-1	NA	15	TGCGCCAGCAGCCAAGAGGGGGGGGGCTTCGCTGAAGCTTTCTTT	CASSQEGGGFAEAFF
TRBD2	TRBV7-9	TRBJ2-2	few	17	TGTGCCAGCAGCTTACCTGTGAAGACTAGCGGCACCGGGGAGCTGTTTTTT	CASSLPVKTSGTGELFF
TRBD1	TRBV7-3	TRBJ2-6	NA	15	TGTGCCAGCAGCACAGGGGAGTCTGGGGCCAACGTCCTGACTTTC	CASSTGESGANVLTF
TRBD1	TRBV9	TRBJ2-5	NA	19	TGTGCCAGCAGCGAGGGACAGGGTCTAGAAGAGACCCAGGCGGGGACCCAGTACTTC	CASSEGQGLEETQAGTQYF
NA	TRBV4-1	TRBJ1-6	NA	12	TGCGCCAGCAGCCAAGTCTTATCACCCCTCCACTTT	CASSQVLSPLHF
NA	TRBV5-1	TRBJ1-2	NA	16	TGCGCCAGCAGCCGACTGGAGAGGGGAGCGGGCTATGGCTACACCTTC	CASSRLERGAGYGYTF
TRBD1	TRBV11-2	TRBJ1-6	NA	16	TGTGCCAGCAGCTTATGGACAGGGGAGTACAGTTCACCCCTCCACTTT	CASSLWTGEYSSPLHF